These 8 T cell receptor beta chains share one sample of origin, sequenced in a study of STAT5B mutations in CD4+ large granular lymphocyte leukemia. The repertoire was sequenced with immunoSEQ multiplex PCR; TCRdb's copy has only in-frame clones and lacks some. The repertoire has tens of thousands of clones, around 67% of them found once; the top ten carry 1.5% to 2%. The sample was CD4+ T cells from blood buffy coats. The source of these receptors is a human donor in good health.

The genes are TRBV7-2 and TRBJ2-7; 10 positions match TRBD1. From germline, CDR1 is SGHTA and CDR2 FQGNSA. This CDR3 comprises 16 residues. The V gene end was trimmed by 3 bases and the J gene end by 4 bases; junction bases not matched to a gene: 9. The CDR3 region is CASSFQSGTGAYEQYF. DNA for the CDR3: TGTGCCAGCAGCTTCCAATCCGGGACAGGGGCTTACGAGCAGTACTTC.

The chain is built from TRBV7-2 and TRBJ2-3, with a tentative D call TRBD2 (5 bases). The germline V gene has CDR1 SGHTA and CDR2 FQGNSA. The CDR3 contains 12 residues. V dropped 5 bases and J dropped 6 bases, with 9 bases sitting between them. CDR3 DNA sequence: TGTGCCAGCAGCCCGACGGGGGATACGCAGTATTTT. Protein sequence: CASSPTGDTQYF.

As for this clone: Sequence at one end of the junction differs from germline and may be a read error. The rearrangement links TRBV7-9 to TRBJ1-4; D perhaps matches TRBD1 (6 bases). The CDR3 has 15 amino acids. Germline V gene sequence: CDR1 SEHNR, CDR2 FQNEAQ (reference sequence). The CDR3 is CASSPGVRQRTKTVF. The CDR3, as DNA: TGTGCCAGCAGCCCAGGGGTAAGACAGCGAACTAAAACTGTTTTT.

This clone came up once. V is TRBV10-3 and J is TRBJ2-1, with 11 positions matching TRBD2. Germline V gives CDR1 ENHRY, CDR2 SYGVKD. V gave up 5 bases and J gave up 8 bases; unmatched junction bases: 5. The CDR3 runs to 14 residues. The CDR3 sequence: CAISTGTSGDEQFF. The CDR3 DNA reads TGTGCCATCAGTACCGGGACTAGCGGAGATGAGCAGTTCTTC.

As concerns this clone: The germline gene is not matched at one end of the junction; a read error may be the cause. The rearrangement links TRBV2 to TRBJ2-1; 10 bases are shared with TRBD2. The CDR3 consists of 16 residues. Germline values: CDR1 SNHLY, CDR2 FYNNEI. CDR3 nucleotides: TGTGCCAGCAGAGAAGAGCGGGGGGGCAGAAGGAATGAGCAGTTCTTC. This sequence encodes CASREERGGRRNEQFF.

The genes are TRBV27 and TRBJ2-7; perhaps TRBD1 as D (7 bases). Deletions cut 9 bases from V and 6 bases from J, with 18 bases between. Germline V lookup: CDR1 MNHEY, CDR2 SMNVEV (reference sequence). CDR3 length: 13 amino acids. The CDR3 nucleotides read TGTGCCAGGGGTGCAGGGGGGTCGTGCGAGCAGTACTTC. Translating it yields CARGAGGSCEQYF.

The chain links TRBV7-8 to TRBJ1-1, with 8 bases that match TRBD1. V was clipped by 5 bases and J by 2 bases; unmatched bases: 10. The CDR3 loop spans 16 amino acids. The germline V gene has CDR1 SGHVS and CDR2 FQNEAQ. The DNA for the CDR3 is TGTGCCAGCAGCGGCCAGACAGGGGCTAGAAACACTGAAGCTTTCTTT. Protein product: CASSGQTGARNTEAFF. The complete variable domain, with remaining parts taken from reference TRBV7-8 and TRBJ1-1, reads GAGVSQSPRYKVAKRGQDVALRCDPISGHVSLFWYQQALGQGPEFLTYFQNEAQLDKSGLPSDRFFAERPEGSVSTLKIQRTQQEDSAVYLCASSGQTGARNTEAFFGQGTRLTVV.

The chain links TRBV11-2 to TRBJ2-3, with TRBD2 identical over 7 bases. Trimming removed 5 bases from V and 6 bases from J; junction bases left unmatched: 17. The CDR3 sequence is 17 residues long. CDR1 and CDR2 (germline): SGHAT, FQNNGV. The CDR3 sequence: CASSPFKSSGKQDTQYF. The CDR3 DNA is TGTGCCAGCAGCCCCTTTAAGTCTAGCGGAAAACAGGATACGCAGTATTTT.